A single sample is the source of the 31 T cell receptor beta chains below, sequenced in a study of cytomegalovirus exposure and HLA in healthy donors. PCR was performed using 60 Vbeta and 13 Jbeta primers. Here immunoSEQ multiplex PCR was the method, and the copy in TCRdb shows in-frame clones only, minus some. Its clone listing holds 45,000 to 55,000 clones. Material: PBMCs. These receptors were taken from a man aged 35-49 years in good health and CMV-seropositive.

The chain has TRBV6-6 and TRBJ2-2; tentatively, D is TRBD2 (5 bases). The CDR3 totals 14 residues. The ends were cut back, 6 bases at V and 7 bases at J, with 15 bases in the middle. Per germline, CDR1 MNHNY and CDR2 SVGAGI (reference sequence). CDR3 in amino acids: CASSQDWSDGELFF. The CDR3 DNA sequence: TGTGCCAGCAGCCAGGACTGGAGTGACGGGGAGCTGTTTTTT.

The V call is TRBV6-6, the J call TRBJ1-1; TRBD1 might be the D (6 bases). The CDR3 extends over 15 amino acids. The V end lost 7 bases, the J end lost 6 bases, and 21 bases lay between the germline ends. Germline CDR1 and CDR2: MNHNY and SVGAGI (reference sequence). This CDR3 is CASNQGVYRASEAFF. The CDR3, as DNA: TGTGCCAGCAACCAAGGGGTTTACAGGGCGTCTGAAGCTTTCTTT.

J is TRBJ2-7 and V is TRBV28, with D maybe TRBD1 (6 bases). The CDR3 runs to 15 residues. Germline V lookup: CDR1 MDHEN, CDR2 SYDVKM. Trimming pared 1 base from V and 0 bases from J, leaving 10 bases between. The CDR3 DNA reads TGTGCCAGCAGTTTATCCGACAGGTTCTCCTACGAGCAGTACTTC. Translating gives CASSLSDRFSYEQYF.

This chain uses TRBV6-6 with TRBJ1-2; tentative D call: TRBD1 (6 bases). V lost 6 bases and J 6 bases, leaving 23 bases between the germline ends. Germline V gene sequence: CDR1 MNHNY, CDR2 SVGAGI (reference sequence). CDR3 size: 16 residues. The DNA of the CDR3 is TGTGCCAGCAGCTCCATATCGACAGGCCGCAAACATGGCTACACCTTC. This codes for CASSSISTGRKHGYTF.

The chain employs TRBV19 and TRBJ2-1, with TRBD2 matching 8 bases. The CDR3 has 15 amino acids. V lost 6 bases, J lost 9 bases, and 13 bases stayed unmatched. The germline gives CDR1 LNHDA, CDR2 SQIVND (reference sequence). The DNA of the CDR3 is TGTGCCAGTAGCCCCGGGAGGGCGCAGGGAGGTGAGCAGTTCTTC. This gives the protein CASSPGRAQGGEQFF.

The CDR3 is CSALTGPGGTDTQYF. The CDR3 DNA reads TGCAGCGCCCTGACAGGTCCAGGGGGCACAGATACGCAGTATTTT. The V call is TRBV29-1, the J call TRBJ2-3, with D possibly matching TRBD1 (6 bases). V was clipped by 7 bases and J by 1 base, with 18 bases between them. Germline V CDR1 and CDR2: SQVTM, ANQGSEA. The CDR3 is made up of 15 amino acids.

This chain uses TRBV6-5 with TRBJ2-7; 7 bases fit TRBD1. V lost 11 bases and J lost 7; bases outside the gene matches: 8. The CDR3 length is 11 residues. Per germline, CDR1 MNHEY and CDR2 SVGAGI. CDR3 nucleotide sequence: TGTGCCTCGACAGGGCCGAGGGAGCAGTACTTC. Translating it yields CASTGPREQYF.

The V call is TRBV25-1, the J call TRBJ1-6; no definite D call. The germline CDR1 and CDR2 sequences are MGHDK and SYGVNS. Trimming cost V 7 bases and J 9 bases, with 16 bases left between them. The CDR3 loop spans 14 amino acids. This CDR3 is CASKLEEESSPLHF. The CDR3 DNA is TGTGCCAGCAAGCTGGAAGAGGAGAGTTCACCCCTCCACTTT. Filled out from reference TRBV25-1 and TRBJ1-6, the complete variable domain reads EADIYQTPRYLVIGTGKKITLECSQTMGHDKMYWYQQDPGMELHLIHYSYGVNSTEKGDLSSESTVSRIRTEHFPLTLESARPSHTSQYLCASKLEEESSPLHFGNGTRLTVT.

V usage is TRBV4-3 and J usage is TRBJ1-4; 12 bases are a match to TRBD1. The V and J ends lost 1 base and 0 bases, in that order; junction bases with no gene match: 6. Germline V gives CDR1 LGHNA, CDR2 YSLEER. The CDR3 is 19 amino acids. The DNA for the CDR3 is TGCGCCAGCAGCCAAGGGGACAGGGGGCAAGGCGCAACTAATGAAAAACTGTTTTTT. It codes for CASSQGDRGQGATNEKLFF.

The rearrangement uses TRBV5-6 and TRBJ2-7; 10 bases line up with TRBD2. V dropped 9 bases and J dropped 3; count of bases not matched to a gene: 12. Germline CDR1 reads SGHDT; CDR2 reads YYEEEE. This CDR3 region has 15 residues. CDR3 sequence: CATSSLAGNIYEQYF. CDR3 coding DNA: TGTGCCACCTCCTCACTAGCGGGAAATATCTACGAGCAGTACTTC.

The chain is built from TRBV15 and TRBJ1-6; D may be TRBD1 (5 bases). CDR1 and CDR2 from the germline V gene are LNHNV and YYDKDF (reference sequence). Trimming removed 3 bases at V and 10 bases at J, with 16 bases between. The CDR3 sequence is 15 residues long. As DNA, the CDR3 is TGTGCCACCAGCAGGCCCCCGGGGGAGGACTCACCCCTCCACTTT. Translated: CATSRPPGEDSPLHF.

The gene calls are TRBV7-3 and TRBJ1-1, with a possible D match to TRBD1 (6 bases). The V gene lost 6 bases and the J gene lost 3 bases, with 17 bases spanning the gap. Germline-derived CDR1 and CDR2 are SGHTA and FQGTGA. This CDR3 has 15 residues. The CDR3: CASSPRGEGDTEAFF. As DNA, the CDR3 is TGTGCCAGCAGTCCCCGGGGAGAGGGGGACACTGAAGCTTTCTTT.

The chain recombines TRBV7-2 with TRBJ2-3, with TRBD1 matching over 8 bases. The CDR3 has 13 amino acids. Germline V gives CDR1 SGHTA, CDR2 FQGNSA. J gave up 5 bases and V 5 bases, and 3 bases lay outside the gene matches. The CDR3 loop reads CASSPDRVDTQYF. The CDR3 nucleotides are TGTGCCAGCAGCCCGGACAGGGTAGATACGCAGTATTTT.

This chain connects TRBV7-9 to TRBJ2-7, with no clear D. Germline CDR1 and CDR2: SEHNR and FQNEAQ (reference sequence). This CDR3 is 12 amino acids long. Trimming took off 4 bases at V and 3 bases at J, with 7 bases between the two ends. The CDR3: CASSSKNYEQYF. The CDR3 DNA reads as TGTGCCAGCAGCTCTAAGAACTACGAGCAGTACTTC.

The chain carries TRBV30 and TRBJ1-2, with TRBD1 matching over 7 bases. The CDR3 contains 14 residues. The germline gives CDR1 GTSNPN, CDR2 SVGIG (reference sequence). With V trimmed by 2 bases and J by 5 bases, 8 bases remained unmatched. CDR3 residues: CAWSTTGTVYGYTF. Written as DNA, the CDR3 is TGTGCCTGGAGTACAACCGGGACAGTTTATGGCTACACCTTC.

This chain joins TRBV30 and TRBJ2-4; 11 nucleotides line up with TRBD2. Losses at the gene ends were 2 bases for V and 8 bases for J; bases not matched to a gene: 5. In germline, CDR1 is GTSNPN, CDR2 SVGIG (reference sequence). CDR3 length: 14 residues. CDR3 protein: CAWSLIAGGDIQYF. The DNA for the CDR3 is TGTGCCTGGAGTCTAATAGCGGGAGGGGACATTCAGTACTTC. Complete variable domain (other parts from reference TRBV30 and TRBJ2-4): SQTIHQWPATLVQPVGSPLSLECTVEGTSNPNLYWYRQAAGRGLQLLFYSVGIGQISSEVPQNLSASRPQDRQFILSSKKLLLSDSGFYLCAWSLIAGGDIQYFGAGTRLSVL.

V usage is TRBV7-9 and J usage is TRBJ2-6; TRBD2 matches at 9 bases. V lost 4 bases and J lost 1; bases outside the gene matches: 11. The CDR3 has 19 residues. The germline gives CDR1 SEHNR, CDR2 FQNEAQ (reference sequence). The CDR3 nucleotides read TGTGCCAGCAGCTCCCGTGGTAGCGGGAGTTTTTCTGGGGCCAACGTCCTGACTTTC. Translation gives CASSSRGSGSFSGANVLTF.

The CDR3 loop reads CAIGGSSNQPQHF. The CDR3 nucleotides are TGTGCCATCGGAGGGTCTAGCAATCAGCCCCAGCATTTT. This rearrangement joins TRBV10-3 to TRBJ1-5, with unresolved D. This CDR3 region has 13 residues. Per the germline V gene, CDR1 is ENHRY and CDR2 is SYGVKD. Trimming removed 8 bases at V and 0 bases at J, with 8 bases between.

The chain has TRBV18 and TRBJ1-4; D call uncertain. This CDR3 contains 11 residues. Trimming cost V 2 bases and J 8 bases, with 3 bases left between them. Germline CDR1 is KGHSH and CDR2 is LQKENI. The CDR3 DNA sequence: TGTGCCAGCTCACCAGGCGAAAAACTGTTTTTT. This gives the protein CASSPGEKLFF.

The CDR3 DNA sequence: TGTGCCAGCAGACGGGACCCCCGGGGGACCGGGGAGCTGTTTTTT. Translation: CASRRDPRGTGELFF. The chain combines TRBV6-6 with TRBJ2-2; tentatively, D is TRBD2 (6 bases). In germline, CDR1 is MNHNY, CDR2 SVGAGI (reference sequence). The CDR3 runs 15 residues. V was trimmed by 6 bases and J by 5 bases, leaving 16 bases between them.

This chain uses TRBV7-9 with TRBJ2-1; D is unresolved. This CDR3 spans 12 amino acids. V lost 3 bases, J lost 8 bases, and 8 bases lay in between. Germline CDR1 SEHNR, CDR2 FQNEAQ (reference sequence). CDR3 DNA sequence: TGTGCCAGCAGCTTTTGGTCGGATGAGCAGTTCTTC. Translation: CASSFWSDEQFF.

This chain uses TRBV10-3 with TRBJ2-2; D possibly corresponds to TRBD2 (5 bases). Trimming cost V 0 bases and J 5 bases, with 7 bases left between them. Germline CDR1 reads ENHRY; CDR2 reads SYGVKD. The CDR3 loop spans 14 amino acids. CDR3 bases: TGTGCCATCAGTGAGTCAAGGGAGACCGGGGAGCTGTTTTTT. It translates to CAISESRETGELFF.

The rearrangement joins TRBV7-2 to TRBJ1-4; D is possibly TRBD1 (6 bases). This CDR3 has 15 amino acids. Trimming removed 4 bases at V and 6 bases at J, with 15 bases between. Germline loops: CDR1 SGHTA, CDR2 FQGNSA. Here the CDR3 DNA reads TGTGCCAGCAGCTCATCTGCGGGGGGCTATGAAAAACTGTTTTTT. It encodes CASSSSAGGYEKLFF.

The chain recombines TRBV7-3 with TRBJ2-1, with 9 bases lining up with TRBD2. There are 16 residues in the CDR3. Trimming removed 5 bases from V and 0 bases from J; junction bases left unmatched: 5. Germline lookup yields CDR1 SGHTA and CDR2 FQGTGA. CDR3 nucleotide sequence: TGTGCCAGCAGCCCACTAGCGGGCCGCTCCTACAATGAGCAGTTCTTC. It specifies CASSPLAGRSYNEQFF.

The rearrangement links TRBV14 to TRBJ2-1, with 7 bases aligning to TRBD1. The CDR3 runs to 17 residues. Per the germline V gene, CDR1 is SGHDN and CDR2 is FVKESK. The junction had 6 bases not matched to a gene; V was cut back by 1 base and J by 0 bases. CDR3 amino acids: CASSQGLRDSSYNEQFF. CDR3 bases: TGTGCCAGCAGCCAAGGTCTACGGGACAGCTCCTACAATGAGCAGTTCTTC.

The gene calls are TRBV28 and TRBJ1-5, with a weak D call TRBD1 (5 bases). Trimming removed 1 base at V and 3 bases at J, with 16 bases between. The CDR3 is 17 amino acids. Germline lookup yields CDR1 MDHEN and CDR2 SYDVKM. CDR3 in amino acids: CASSLLTDSVLNQPQHF. The CDR3 coding sequence is TGTGCCAGCAGTTTATTGACCGACAGCGTCCTCAATCAGCCCCAGCATTTT.

The V and J genes are TRBV6-1 and TRBJ2-1; 7 bases map to TRBD2. This CDR3 is built from 13 residues. The V gene end was trimmed by 7 bases and the J gene end by 12 bases; junction bases not matched to a gene: 12. Germline V CDR1 and CDR2: MNHNS, SASEGT. The DNA of the CDR3 is TGTGCCAGCATAACTAGCGACCTTCGACGGCAGTTCTTC. Amino acids: CASITSDLRRQFF.

The J gene is TRBJ1-3, the V gene TRBV6-6, with 10 nucleotides matching TRBD1. This CDR3 has 16 amino acids. Germline lookup yields CDR1 MNHNY and CDR2 SVGAGI (reference sequence). V was pared by 2 bases and J by 3 bases, with 4 bases of the junction left unmatched. The CDR3 DNA sequence: TGTGCCAGCAGTTACGCCGGACAGGGGGTTGGAAACACCATATATTTT. This gives the protein CASSYAGQGVGNTIYF.

J is TRBJ1-5 and V is TRBV7-3; 9 nucleotides agree with TRBD1. The germline CDR1 and CDR2 sequences are SGHTA and FQGTGA. The V and J ends lost 5 bases and 6 bases, in that order; junction bases with no gene match: 2. CDR3 length: 13 residues. The DNA for the CDR3 is TGTGCCAGCAGCCAGGACAGGGGTCAGCCCCAGCATTTT. Translated: CASSQDRGQPQHF.

The rearrangement links TRBV5-1 to TRBJ2-7; D may be TRBD1 (5 bases). The CDR3 has 15 amino acids. Trimming cost V 0 bases and J 1 base, with 11 bases left between them. CDR1 is SGHRS, CDR2 YFSETQ, per germline. DNA for the CDR3: TGCGCCAGCAGCTTGGGGCAGGGCATATCCTACGAGCAGTACTTC. It translates to CASSLGQGISYEQYF.

The V and J genes are TRBV9 and TRBJ1-5, with TRBD1 as a possible D gene (6 bases). This CDR3 is 15 amino acids long. V was shortened by 0 bases and J by 3 bases, with 10 bases between the two germline ends. Germline values: CDR1 SGDLS, CDR2 YYNGEE. The CDR3 DNA reads TGTGCCAGCAGCGTAGGAACAGGGTTCAATCAGCCCCAGCATTTT. Its protein is CASSVGTGFNQPQHF.